Each of the 15 T cell receptor beta chains below was sequenced from the same sample in a study of OX40 agonist ivuxolimab in advanced cancers. The method was immunoSEQ multiplex PCR; TCRdb's version includes in-frame clones alone and lacks a portion of them. The data contain about 80,000 clones, under 90% of them singletons. The sample was CD4+ or CD8+ T cells sorted from blood, taken in a trial of the OX40 agonist ivuxolimab. Receptors were obtained from an adult with an advanced solid tumor such as melanoma, head and neck, liver or kidney cancer.

The V and J genes are TRBV10-3 and TRBJ2-3; TRBD2 aligns across 15 bases. In germline, CDR1 is ENHRY, CDR2 SYGVKD. This CDR3 has 15 amino acids. Trimming cost V 8 bases and J 2 bases; bases outside gene matches: 2. The CDR3 protein is CAIGTSGGSTDTQYF. The CDR3 nucleotides are TGTGCCATCGGGACTAGCGGGGGGTCCACAGATACGCAGTATTTT.

The chain recombines TRBV5-6 with TRBJ1-2, with D maybe TRBD1 (6 bases). This CDR3 is built from 15 residues. Germline V CDR1 and CDR2: SGHDT, YYEEEE. V was trimmed by 1 base and J by 6 bases, leaving 16 bases between them. The CDR3 region is CASSLPDSGGDGYTF. The CDR3 DNA follows: TGTGCCAGCAGCTTGCCGGACAGCGGGGGAGATGGCTACACCTTC.

The DNA for the CDR3 is TGTGCCACCAGCGGGGGGACAGGGTTTGAAAAACTGTTTTTT. It translates to CATSGGTGFEKLFF. The chain carries TRBV15 and TRBJ1-4; 9 bases map to TRBD1. The CDR3 loop spans 14 amino acids. V lost 5 bases, J lost 7 bases, and 5 bases stayed unmatched. CDR1 and CDR2 from the germline V gene are LNHNV and YYDKDF (reference sequence).

The chain is built from TRBV11-2 and TRBJ2-3; D is unresolved. Germline V gives CDR1 SGHAT, CDR2 FQNNGV. Trimming shortened V by 0 bases and J by 4 bases, and 5 bases separated the two germline ends. This CDR3 contains 13 residues. CDR3 nucleotide sequence: TGTGCCAGCAGCTTAGATTATTCAGATACGCAGTATTTT. Translating gives CASSLDYSDTQYF.

This clone was observed once. The chain uses TRBV15 and TRBJ1-5; D ambiguous. Germline V gives CDR1 LNHNV, CDR2 YYDKDF (reference sequence). The CDR3 totals 14 residues. The V and J ends lost 3 bases and 1 base respectively, with 7 bases between them. In nucleotides, the CDR3 is TGTGCCACCAGCAGGGGAGACAGCAATCAGCCCCAGCATTTT. It translates to CATSRGDSNQPQHF.

This clone was picked up a small number of times. CDR3 in amino acids: CATSRGGGRYEQYF. CDR3 coding DNA: TGTGCCACCAGCAGAGGCGGGGGGCGTTACGAGCAGTACTTC. J is TRBJ2-7 and V is TRBV15, with 8 bases fitting TRBD2. Germline CDR1 is LNHNV and CDR2 is YYDKDF (reference sequence). V shed 1 base, J shed 4 bases, and the junction held 3 bases outside the gene matches. This CDR3 has 14 amino acids.

The rearrangement uses TRBV29-1 and TRBJ1-1; possibly TRBD1 for D (6 bases). Germline-derived CDR1 and CDR2 are SQVTM and ANQGSEA. Between the trimmed V and J ends, which lost 3 bases and 7 bases, there was a span of 12 bases. CDR3 length equals 12 residues. CDR3 residues: CSVEFQGNEAFF. The CDR3 DNA sequence: TGCAGCGTTGAGTTCCAGGGGAATGAAGCTTTCTTT. The whole variable domain, filled in from reference TRBV29-1 and TRBJ1-1, reads SAVISQKPSRDICQRGTSLTIQCQVDSQVTMMFWYRQQPGQSLTLIATANQGSEATYESGFVIDKFPISRPNLTFSTLTVSNMSPEDSSIYLCSVEFQGNEAFFGQGTRLTVV.

This chain connects TRBV6-4 to TRBJ2-1; D remains unclear. Germline V lookup: CDR1 MRHNA, CDR2 SNTAGT. Trimming cost V 6 bases and J 9 bases, with 15 bases left between them. The CDR3 length is 13 residues. As DNA, the CDR3 is TGTGCCAGCAGAGAAACCGGCCACGCTGAGCAGTTCTTC. It codes for CASRETGHAEQFF.

J is TRBJ2-1 and V is TRBV30; perhaps TRBD1 as D (5 bases). V was cut by 2 bases and J by 4 bases, with 6 bases left in between. CDR1 and CDR2 (germline): GTSNPN, SVGIG (reference sequence). The CDR3 extends over 12 amino acids. The CDR3 region is CAWSRQYNEQFF. The CDR3 DNA reads TGTGCCTGGAGTCGACAGTACAATGAGCAGTTCTTC.

This chain connects TRBV4-1 to TRBJ1-5; 10 bases are a match to TRBD1. This CDR3 is 16 amino acids long. The V segment lost 3 bases and the J segment 4 bases; nucleotides outside the gene matches: 6. Germline V CDR1 and CDR2: MGHRA, YSYEKL. The CDR3, as DNA: TGCGCCAGCAGCCACAGCCGGGACAGGGGAAATCAGCCCCAGCATTTT. Its translation is CASSHSRDRGNQPQHF.

The chain combines TRBV6-5 with TRBJ1-5, with D hard to call. The CDR3 totals 14 residues. The V gene lost 5 bases and the J gene lost 9 bases, with 17 bases spanning the gap. Per germline, CDR1 MNHEY and CDR2 SVGAGI. Here the CDR3 DNA reads TGTGCCAGCAGTAGCGGCGGAGAATTACTGCCCCAGCATTTT. The encoded protein is CASSSGGELLPQHF.

The V call is TRBV2, the J call TRBJ2-1, with 10 bases lining up with TRBD2. After removal of 9 bases from V and 3 bases from J, the junction contained 5 bases not matched to a gene. Germline V gene data show CDR1 as SNHLY and CDR2 as FYNNEI. This CDR3 has 14 residues. The chain's CDR3 is CARQLAGSYNEQFF. In nucleotides, the CDR3 is TGTGCCAGACAACTAGCGGGGAGCTACAATGAGCAGTTCTTC.

This clone was detected only once. V is TRBV5-6 and J is TRBJ2-2, with no clear D. The CDR3 has 14 residues. Trimming cost V 0 bases and J 1 base, with 4 bases left between them. The germline CDR1 and CDR2 sequences are SGHDT and YYEEEE. CDR3 nucleotide sequence: TGTGCCAGCAGCTTGGGACAGAACACCGGGGAGCTGTTTTTT. Translation: CASSLGQNTGELFF.

The chain is built from TRBV5-1 and TRBJ2-3; the match to TRBD2 covers 7 bases. This CDR3 is 15 amino acids long. Looked up from germline, CDR1 is SGHRS and CDR2 is YFSETQ. With 4 bases clipped from V and 1 base from J, the junction kept 6 bases outside the gene matches. CDR3 in amino acids: CASSLRGDGTDTQYF. CDR3 DNA: TGCGCCAGCAGCCTCCGGGGGGATGGCACAGATACGCAGTATTTT.

In DNA form, the CDR3 reads TGTGCCAGCAGCTCGACAGGGGGCCGGGAGACCCAGTACTTC. Translated, it gives CASSSTGGRETQYF. The gene calls are TRBV7-9 and TRBJ2-5, with TRBD1 matching 10 bases. This CDR3 contains 14 residues. V shed 4 bases, J shed 5 bases, and the junction held 4 bases outside the gene matches. The germline CDR1 and CDR2 sequences are SEHNR and FQNEAQ (reference sequence). Full variable domain (missing parts from reference TRBV7-9 and TRBJ2-5): DTGVSQNPRHKITKRGQNVTFRCDPISEHNRLYWYRQTLGQGPEFLTYFQNEAQLEKSRLLSDRFSAERPKGSFSTLEIQRTEQGDSAMYLCASSSTGGRETQYFGPGTRLLVL.